The clone carrying this TCR beta chain was recorded a few times. Its antigen is not identified. 13 Jbeta primers and 60 Vbeta primers were used for the PCR. Measured with immunoSEQ multiplex PCR; TCRdb has only the in-frame clones, and not every one. The sample records 200,000 to 250,000 clones, about 86% being singletons. The CDR3 covers 14 residues. The ends were cut back, 6 bases at V and 7 bases at J, with 15 bases in the middle. Per the germline V gene, CDR1 is SNHLY and CDR2 is FYNNEI. This sample stems from a study of cytomegalovirus exposure and HLA in healthy donors. Study results and caveats: An Asian-associated ancestry cluster reportedly showed fewer N-insertions than the approximately 620-donor mean in a later analysis. Reportedly, diagnosis of cytomegalovirus status by the classifier showed high specificity and sensitivity.

Specimen: PBMCs. The sequence was obtained from a woman aged 55 to 70 in good health and CMV-seropositive. The chain is built from TRBV2 and TRBJ1-4; a weak D match, TRBD1 (5 bases). The CDR3 region is CASRRGGSGEKLFF. CDR3 nucleotide sequence: TGTGCCAGCAGAAGGGGAGGTAGTGGTGAAAAACTGTTTTTT.